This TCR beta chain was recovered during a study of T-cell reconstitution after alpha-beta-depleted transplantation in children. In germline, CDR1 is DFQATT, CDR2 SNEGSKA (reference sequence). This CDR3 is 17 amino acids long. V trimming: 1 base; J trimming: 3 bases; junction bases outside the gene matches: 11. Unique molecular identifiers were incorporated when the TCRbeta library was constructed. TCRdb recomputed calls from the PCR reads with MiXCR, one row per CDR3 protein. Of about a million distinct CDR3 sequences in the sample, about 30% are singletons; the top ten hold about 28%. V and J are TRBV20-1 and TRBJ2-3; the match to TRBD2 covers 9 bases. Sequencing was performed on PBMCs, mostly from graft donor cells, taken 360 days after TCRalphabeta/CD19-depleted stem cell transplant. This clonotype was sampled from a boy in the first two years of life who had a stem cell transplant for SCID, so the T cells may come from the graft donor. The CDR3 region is CSARVSGGPSGTDTQYF. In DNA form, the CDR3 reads TGCAGTGCTAGAGTTAGCGGGGGACCCAGTGGAACAGATACGCAGTATTTT.